Presented here are 7 T cell receptor beta chains from one specimen sequenced in a study of shared clonotypes between healthy human individuals. TCRdb's copy holds only in-frame clones and misses some; the assay was immunoSEQ multiplex PCR. The sample has roughly 700,000 clones; around two thirds are singletons. Specimen: memory CD4+ T cells sorted from blood. This sample's subset: CD45RA-negative fraction. These receptors were collected from a woman aged 25 to 45 in good health.

The chain couples TRBV6-1 to TRBJ2-7; the match to TRBD1 covers 9 bases. In germline, CDR1 is MNHNS, CDR2 SASEGT. J gave up 3 bases and V 6 bases, and 6 bases lay outside the gene matches. CDR3 size: 14 residues. CDR3: CASRPGTGIYEQYF. As DNA, the CDR3 is TGTGCCAGCAGACCCGGGACAGGGATCTACGAGCAGTACTTC.

The chain links TRBV2 to TRBJ1-1, with a weak D call TRBD1 (6 bases). This CDR3 spans 11 amino acids. Germline V gene lookup returns CDR1 SNHLY and CDR2 FYNNEI. With 9 bases removed from V and 6 bases from J, the gap between germline ends came to 11 bases. Here the CDR3 DNA reads TGTGCCAGGGTGGGGGGCTCTGAAGCTTTCTTT. Translating it yields CARVGGSEAFF.

The sample holds a few counts of this clone. The chain links TRBV5-1 to TRBJ1-4; 7 positions agree with TRBD1. The CDR3 length is 15 residues. The V gene's germline CDR1 is SGHRS and CDR2 YFSETQ. V shed 4 bases and J 3 bases; nucleotides not matched to a gene: 6. CDR3 sequence (DNA): TGCGCCAGCAGCCCGACAGGGTTATCTAATGAAAAACTGTTTTTT. Residues: CASSPTGLSNEKLFF.

This chain uses TRBV2 with TRBJ2-3; 12 nucleotides agree with TRBD2. J was trimmed by 6 bases and V by 6 bases; bases with no gene match: 7. Looked up from germline, CDR1 is SNHLY and CDR2 is FYNNEI. The length of the CDR3 is 15 residues. The CDR3 coding sequence is TGTGCCAGCAGCGTACTAGCGGGAGGAGGGGATACGCAGTATTTT. It codes for CASSVLAGGGDTQYF.

DNA of the CDR3: TGTGCCAGCAGTGAACTAGCGGGAGGGCCATGGGAGCAGTTCTTC. Translation: CASSELAGGPWEQFF. V usage is TRBV6-1 and J usage is TRBJ2-1; 12 bases agree with TRBD2. The CDR3 has 15 amino acids. V lost 2 bases and J lost 10; bases outside the gene matches: 6. Germline V lookup: CDR1 MNHNS, CDR2 SASEGT.

The chain carries TRBV7-9 and TRBJ1-4; D is perhaps TRBD1 (5 bases). The CDR3 covers 17 residues. V was pared by 6 bases and J by 3 bases, with 20 bases between. The germline gives CDR1 SEHNR, CDR2 FQNEAQ (reference sequence). The CDR3 nucleotides are TGTGCCAGCAGTAATGGGGACTCCTGGGGGGCTAATGAAAAACTGTTTTTT. Its protein product is CASSNGDSWGANEKLFF. The full variable domain, rest sourced from reference TRBV7-9 and TRBJ1-4, is DTGVSQNPRHKITKRGQNVTFRCDPISEHNRLYWYRQTLGQGPEFLTYFQNEAQLEKSRLLSDRFSAERPKGSFSTLEIQRTEQGDSAMYLCASSNGDSWGANEKLFFGSGTQLSVL.

The rearrangement uses TRBV11-1 and TRBJ2-5; 15 bases line up with TRBD2. V trimming: 5 bases; J trimming: 9 bases; junction bases outside the gene matches: 13. The CDR3 is made up of 17 amino acids. Per the germline V gene, CDR1 is SGHAT and CDR2 is FQDESV (reference sequence). In DNA, the CDR3 is TGTGCCAGCAGCACCCAGAGGACTAGCGGGAGGGCAAGGGCCCAGTACTTC. It codes for CASSTQRTSGRARAQYF. Using reference TRBV11-1 and TRBJ2-5 for the parts outside the CDR3, the full variable domain is EAEVAQSPRYKITEKSQAVAFWCDPISGHATLYWYRQILGQGPELLVQFQDESVVDDSQLPKDRFSAERLKGVDSTLKIQPAELGDSAMYLCASSTQRTSGRARAQYFGPGTRLLVL.